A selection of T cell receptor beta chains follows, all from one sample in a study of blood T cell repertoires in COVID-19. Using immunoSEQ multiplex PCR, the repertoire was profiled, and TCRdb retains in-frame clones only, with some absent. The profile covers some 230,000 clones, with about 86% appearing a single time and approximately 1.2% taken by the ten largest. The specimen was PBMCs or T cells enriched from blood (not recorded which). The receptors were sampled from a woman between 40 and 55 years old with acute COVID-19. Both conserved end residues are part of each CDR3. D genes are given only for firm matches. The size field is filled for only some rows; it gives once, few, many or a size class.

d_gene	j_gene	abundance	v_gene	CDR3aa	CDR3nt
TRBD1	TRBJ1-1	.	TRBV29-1	CSANRGGSEAFF	TGCAGCGCCAACCGAGGGGGCAGTGAAGCTTTCTTT
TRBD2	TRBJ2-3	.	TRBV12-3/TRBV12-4	CASRGLATDTQYF	TGTGCCAGCAGGGGACTAGCGACAGATACGCAGTATTTT
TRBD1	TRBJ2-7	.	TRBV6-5	CASSPGTGAHEQYF	TGTGCCAGCAGTCCCGGGACAGGGGCGCACGAGCAGTACTTC
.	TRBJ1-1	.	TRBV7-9	CASSRMDSEAFF	TGTGCCAGCAGCCGCATGGACTCTGAAGCTTTCTTT
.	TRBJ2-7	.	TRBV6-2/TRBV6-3	CASSYTKSYEQYF	TGTGCCAGCAGTTACACAAAATCCTACGAGCAGTACTTC
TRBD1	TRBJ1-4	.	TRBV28	CASTKGTGTSTNEKLFF	TGTGCCAGCACCAAAGGGACAGGGACTTCGACTAATGAAAAACTGTTTTTT
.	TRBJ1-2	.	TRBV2	CASSEALWSSYGYTF	TGTGCCAGCAGTGAAGCGCTTTGGAGTTCCTATGGCTACACCTTC
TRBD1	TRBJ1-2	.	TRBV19	CASSTGQGDGYTF	TGTGCCAGTAGTACTGGACAGGGAGATGGCTACACCTTC
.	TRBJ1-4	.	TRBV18	CASSPGQAHEKLFF	TGTGCCAGCTCACCGGGCCAGGCTCATGAAAAACTGTTTTTT
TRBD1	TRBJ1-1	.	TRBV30	CAWTRQGTNTEAFF	TGTGCCTGGACCCGACAGGGCACGAACACTGAAGCTTTCTTT
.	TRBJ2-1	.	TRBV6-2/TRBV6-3	CASSYSGGPVDEQFF	TGTGCCAGCAGTTATTCCGGGGGACCCGTGGATGAGCAGTTCTTC
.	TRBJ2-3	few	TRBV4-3	CASSPGGGGTDTQYF	TGCGCCAGCAGCCCCGGTGGCGGGGGCACAGATACGCAGTATTTT
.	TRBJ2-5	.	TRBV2	CASRGRAQETQYF	TGTGCCAGCAGGGGCAGGGCGCAAGAGACCCAGTACTTC
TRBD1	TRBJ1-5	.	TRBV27	CASSPDRGDQPQHF	TGTGCCAGCAGTCCGGACAGGGGGGATCAGCCCCAGCATTTT
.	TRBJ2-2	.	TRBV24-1	CATSDSWEVGELFF	TGTGCCACCAGTGACAGCTGGGAGGTCGGGGAGCTGTTTTTT
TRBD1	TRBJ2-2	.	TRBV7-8	CASSGDRNTGELFF	TGTGCCAGCAGCGGGGACAGGAACACCGGGGAGCTGTTTTTT
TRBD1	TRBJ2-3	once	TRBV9	CARTEGQGAITDTQYF	TGTGCCCGGACCGAGGGACAGGGGGCGATCACAGATACGCAGTATTTT
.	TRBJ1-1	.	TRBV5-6	CASSSLRGGTEAFF	TGTGCCAGCAGCTCTCTAAGGGGGGGCACTGAAGCTTTCTTT
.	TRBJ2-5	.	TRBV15	CATRGRGQETQYF	TGTGCCACCAGGGGCAGGGGCCAAGAGACCCAGTACTTC
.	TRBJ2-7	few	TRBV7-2	CASTYGQNSYEQYF	TGTGCCAGCACCTACGGACAGAACTCCTACGAGCAGTACTTC
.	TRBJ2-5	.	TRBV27	CASCDGETQYF	TGTGCCAGCTGTGACGGGGAGACCCAGTACTTC
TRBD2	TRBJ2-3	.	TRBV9	CASSVTWGGADTQYF	TGTGCCAGCAGCGTCACATGGGGGGGGGCAGATACGCAGTATTTT
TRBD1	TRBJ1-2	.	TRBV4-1	CASSSSGTGFGYTF	TGCGCCAGCAGCTCATCCGGGACAGGGTTTGGCTACACCTTC
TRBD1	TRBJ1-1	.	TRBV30	CAWSARDRGPRATEAFF	TGTGCCTGGAGTGCCCGGGACAGGGGGCCCCGGGCCACTGAAGCTTTCTTT
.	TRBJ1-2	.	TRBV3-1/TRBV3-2	CASSPNSAGDGYTF	TGTGCCAGCAGCCCAAACAGTGCCGGGGATGGCTACACCTTC
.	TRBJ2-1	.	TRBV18	CASSPEQGTYNEQFF	TGTGCCAGCTCACCTGAACAGGGTACCTACAATGAGCAGTTCTTC
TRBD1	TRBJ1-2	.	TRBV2	CASSEGDRGLYGYTF	TGTGCCAGCAGTGAGGGGGACAGGGGGCTTTATGGCTACACCTTC
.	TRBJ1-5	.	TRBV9	CASSVAPDQPQHF	TGTGCCAGCAGCGTAGCCCCCGATCAGCCCCAGCATTTT
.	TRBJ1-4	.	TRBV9	CASSGEFGEKLFF	TGTGCCAGCAGCGGGGAGTTCGGTGAAAAACTGTTTTTT
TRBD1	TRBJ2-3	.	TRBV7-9	CASSLTGTGYTDTQYF	TGTGCCAGCAGCTTGACGGGGACAGGGTACACAGATACGCAGTATTTT
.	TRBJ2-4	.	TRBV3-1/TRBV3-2	CASSPRTENIQYF	TGTGCCAGCAGCCCCCGGACAGAAAACATTCAGTACTTC